The rows below give T cell receptor beta chains drawn from one sample of a study of blood T cell repertoires in COVID-19. Sequencing used immunoSEQ multiplex PCR; TCRdb keeps in-frame clones, though not all of them. The sample shows some 300,000 clones, just under 90% of them seen only once. What was sequenced was PBMCs or T cells enriched from blood (not recorded which). These receptors came from a woman aged 45-60 years who had been exposed to COVID-19. Each CDR3 is given with its conserved first and last residue. The D gene is left open where the match is weak. For some rows the clone size is stated as once, few or many, or as a class when expanded; others skip it.

v_gene	j_gene	d_gene	abundance	CDR3nt	CDR3aa
TRBV4-2	TRBJ1-6	TRBD1	-	TGTGCCAGCAGCCAAGGGACAGGGAGCTCCTATAATTCACCCCTCCACTTT	CASSQGTGSSYNSPLHF
TRBV28	TRBJ1-2	TRBD1	-	TGTGCCAGCAGTTCAGGGGGACCCAACTATGGCTACACCTTC	CASSSGGPNYGYTF
TRBV7-6	TRBJ2-7	TRBD1	-	TGTGCCAGCAGCTTAGGACAGGGGATCCACGAGCAGTACTTC	CASSLGQGIHEQYF
TRBV10-3	TRBJ2-5	-	-	TGTGCCATCAGTGAGAGGGGCCAAGAGACCCAGTACTTC	CAISERGQETQYF
TRBV11-2	TRBJ2-6	TRBD2	-	TGTGCCAGCAGCTTTCTAGCGGGGGGGCCGGGGGCCAACGTCCTGACTTTC	CASSFLAGGPGANVLTF
TRBV7-8	TRBJ1-2	TRBD1	-	TGTGCCAGCAGCCATAAAACCGGGACAGGGGATGGCTACACCTTC	CASSHKTGTGDGYTF
TRBV4-1	TRBJ1-2	-	-	TGCGCCAGCAGCCAAGAGCAGATGACTAACTATGGCTACACCTTC	CASSQEQMTNYGYTF
TRBV7-2	TRBJ2-5	-	-	TGTGCCAGCAGCTTAGCGTGGGGGGGCCCAGAGACCCAGTACTTC	CASSLAWGGPETQYF
TRBV2	TRBJ2-2	-	-	TGTGCCAGCAGGAGGGTCTTCGCCGGGGAGCTGTTTTTT	CASRRVFAGELFF
TRBV7-8	TRBJ2-1	TRBD1	-	TGTGCCAGCAGCTTAGGGACAGGGGCCACCTACAATGAGCAGTTCTTC	CASSLGTGATYNEQFF
TRBV19	TRBJ1-5	TRBD1	-	TGTGCCAGTAGTAGGTGGACCGGGACAGGGGGACAGCCCCAGCATTTT	CASSRWTGTGGQPQHF
TRBV15	TRBJ2-5	-	-	TGTGCCACCAGCATCACAGGGTACCAAGAGACCCAGTACTTC	CATSITGYQETQYF
TRBV5-4	TRBJ2-1	-	-	TGTGCCAGCAGCTTGGGGGGCCCCGGGGGTGAGCAGTTCTTC	CASSLGGPGGEQFF
TRBV5-1	TRBJ1-2	TRBD1	-	TGCGCCAGCAGCGTATACCCGGGACAGGGGTATGGCTACACCTTC	CASSVYPGQGYGYTF
TRBV4-2	TRBJ1-2	TRBD1	-	TGTGCCAGCAGCCAAGGCGGGACAGCTTATGGCTACACCTTC	CASSQGGTAYGYTF
TRBV7-9	TRBJ2-7	TRBD2	-	TGTGCCAGCAGCCCCCCCGGGACTAGCGGGTACGAGCAGTACTTC	CASSPPGTSGYEQYF
TRBV11-2	TRBJ2-1	-	-	TGTGCCAGCAGCTTAGGGACGCGGGACTCTTACAATGAGCAGTTCTTC	CASSLGTRDSYNEQFF
TRBV5-1	TRBJ1-2	-	-	TGCGCCAGCAGCCGTGCTGCGGGCAGCTCATATGGCTACACCTTC	CASSRAAGSSYGYTF
TRBV4-1	TRBJ2-1	TRBD2	-	TGCGCCAGCAGCCAAGAACTAGCGGGGGCCACGGGGGACAATGAGCAGTTCTTC	CASSQELAGATGDNEQFF
TRBV6-5	TRBJ1-1	-	-	TGTGCCAGCAGGACGGGGATCGAGAACACTGAAGCTTTCTTT	CASRTGIENTEAFF
TRBV5-1	TRBJ2-6	TRBD1	-	TGCGCCAGCAGCTCAGGGGGATCTGGGGCCAACGTCCTGACTTTC	CASSSGGSGANVLTF
TRBV27	TRBJ2-7	TRBD1	-	TGTGCCAGCAAGCCAATCGGGACAGGGGTCCGCGAGCAGTACTTC	CASKPIGTGVREQYF
TRBV15	TRBJ1-6	TRBD1	-	TGTGCCACCATGGACAGGGCCTCCTATAATTCACCCCTCCACTTT	CATMDRASYNSPLHF
TRBV4-1	TRBJ1-4	-	-	TGCGCCAGCAGCCAAGATGATCAGGGCCCAACTAATGAAAAACTGTTTTTT	CASSQDDQGPTNEKLFF
TRBV7-9	TRBJ2-2	-	-	TGTGCCACCCCAAGGTCGGGGGGCGCGAACACCGGGGAGCTGTTTTTT	CATPRSGGANTGELFF
TRBV6-1	TRBJ1-4	-	-	TGTGCCAGCAGTGACACCTTCGACAGGTATAATGAAAAACTGTTTTTT	CASSDTFDRYNEKLFF
TRBV29-1	TRBJ2-5	-	-	TGCAGCGTTATCAACAGGTTTATCCAGTACTTC	CSVINRFIQYF
TRBV5-1	TRBJ2-7	-	-	TGCGCCAGCAGCTTGGGCTCCTCCGGCGAGCAGTACTTC	CASSLGSSGEQYF
TRBV11-2	TRBJ2-3	-	once	TGTGCCAGCACCAACCGTTTTAGGGGAAAACTCACAGATACGCAGTATTTT	CASTNRFRGKLTDTQYF
TRBV12-5	TRBJ2-7	-	-	TGTGCTAGTGGTTTGCGGAGAAGCTCCTACGAGCAGTACTTC	CASGLRRSSYEQYF
TRBV7-2	TRBJ2-3	-	-	TGTGCCAGCAGCCTCTCTAGCACAGATACGCAGTATTTT	CASSLSSTDTQYF
TRBV4-1	TRBJ1-6	-	-	TGCGCCAGCAGCCAAGATGGCAGCTCCTATAATTCACCCCTCCACTTT	CASSQDGSSYNSPLHF
TRBV28	TRBJ2-5	-	-	TGTGCCAGCAGATTCAGCGAAGCGAGGGAGACCCAGTACTTC	CASRFSEARETQYF
TRBV28	TRBJ2-5	-	-	TGTGCCAGCAGTTTCTCTCTCGGGGAGGTGGAGACCCAGTACTTC	CASSFSLGEVETQYF
TRBV3-1/TRBV3-2	TRBJ1-4	TRBD1	-	TGTGCCAGCAGCCAGACTAGACAGGGAGGTGAAAAACTGTTTTTT	CASSQTRQGGEKLFF
TRBV9	TRBJ2-7	TRBD1	-	TGTGCCAGCAGCGTAGCTGGGACAGGGCCCTACGAGCAGTACTTC	CASSVAGTGPYEQYF
TRBV29-1	TRBJ1-1	TRBD1	-	TGCAGCGTGAAACAGGGGGCTGAAGCTTTCTTT	CSVKQGAEAFF
TRBV28	TRBJ1-5	TRBD1	-	TGTGCCAGCAGTTTAAAGGGGACAGGGGGCATTCAGCCCCAGCATTTT	CASSLKGTGGIQPQHF
TRBV6-5	TRBJ1-6	TRBD1	-	TGTGCCAGCAGTTTGGACAGGGGGCAGAATTCACCCCTCCACTTT	CASSLDRGQNSPLHF
TRBV3-1/TRBV3-2	TRBJ2-7	-	-	TGTGCCAGCAGCCAAGCCCCGGGAAATGTCGAGCAGTACTTC	CASSQAPGNVEQYF
TRBV7-2	TRBJ2-7	-	-	TGTGCCAGCAGCTTAAATGGCATCAGCTCCTACGAGCAGTACTTC	CASSLNGISSYEQYF
TRBV7-2	TRBJ2-1	TRBD1	-	TGTGCCAGCAGCTTAGTTTACAGGGGCGATGAGCAGTTCTTC	CASSLVYRGDEQFF
TRBV7-2	TRBJ1-6	TRBD1	-	TGTGCCAGCAGCTTATTTCCGGGACAGGTGAATTCACCCCTCCACTTT	CASSLFPGQVNSPLHF
TRBV18	TRBJ2-1	-	-	TGTGCCAGCTCACCACCGCGGGGCAACTCCTACAATGAGCAGTTCTTC	CASSPPRGNSYNEQFF
TRBV7-8	TRBJ1-5	TRBD1	-	TGTGCCAGCAGTTCACAGGGGAACAATCAGCCCCAGCATTTT	CASSSQGNNQPQHF
TRBV18	TRBJ1-6	TRBD1	-	TGTGCCAGCTCACTGGGACAGGGGGCTAATTCACCCCTCCACTTT	CASSLGQGANSPLHF
TRBV29-1	TRBJ2-3	TRBD1	-	TGCAGCGTGGACCGACAGGGCTCCACAGATACGCAGTATTTT	CSVDRQGSTDTQYF
TRBV4-1	TRBJ1-2	-	-	TGCGCCAGCAGCCAACCGGGACGGGAGAAATACGGTAACTATGGCTACACCTTC	CASSQPGREKYGNYGYTF
TRBV27	TRBJ2-3	TRBD2	-	TGTGCCAGCAGACCAAGCGGGGGGGCCGCGACGCAGTATTTT	CASRPSGGAATQYF
TRBV2	TRBJ1-6	TRBD1	-	TGTGCCAGCAGGATTTTAGGGGGCGATTCACCCCTCCACTTT	CASRILGGDSPLHF
TRBV27	TRBJ1-5	-	-	TGTGCCAGCAGTACACGGGGGATTCAGCCCCAGCATTTT	CASSTRGIQPQHF
TRBV19	TRBJ2-3	-	-	TGTGCCAGTAGTATTCGGGACTCACAGTATTTT	CASSIRDSQYF
TRBV12-3/TRBV12-4	TRBJ2-1	TRBD2	-	TGTGCCAGCATAAGGACTAGCGGCAATGAGCAGTTCTTC	CASIRTSGNEQFF
TRBV15	TRBJ1-3	-	-	TGTGCCACCAGCATCGGGTCGTTAAACACCATATATTTT	CATSIGSLNTIYF
TRBV9	TRBJ1-2	-	-	TGTGCCAGCAGCCGGGACACAAGCTATGGCTACACCTTC	CASSRDTSYGYTF
TRBV7-6	TRBJ1-5	-	-	TGTGCCAGCAGCTTTGGGGAAGGGGGGCCCCAGCATTTT	CASSFGEGGPQHF